This T cell receptor beta chain was identified during a study of T cells after yellow fever vaccination. On this clonotype: Its antigen is not known.

V gave up 3 bases and J gave up 4 bases, with 8 bases separating them. Per the germline V gene, CDR1 is SQVTM and CDR2 is ANQGSEA. The CDR3 totals 12 residues. 5'RACE template switching produced TCR cDNA carrying a universal primer site and UMIs. From the 5' RACE reads, TCRdb called clonotypes with MiXCR, one entry per CDR3 protein. The sample lists a few hundred thousand distinct CDR3 sequences; roughly 19% were seen once. Broader study findings: Abundant clonotypes from the bulk population could have been carried over as contaminants into FACS-sorted repertoires. Weaker, the secondary response peaked sooner, at day 5 versus 15.

The TCR sequence derives from a man between 25 and 39 years old who received the YFV17D yellow fever vaccine. The source was PBMCs, collected 15 days after the yellow fever booster vaccination. The V and J genes are TRBV29-1 and TRBJ2-3; D is perhaps TRBD2 (5 bases). The CDR3 DNA follows: TGCAGCGTTGAGCCGGAGGCAGATACGCAGTATTTT. Protein product: CSVEPEADTQYF.